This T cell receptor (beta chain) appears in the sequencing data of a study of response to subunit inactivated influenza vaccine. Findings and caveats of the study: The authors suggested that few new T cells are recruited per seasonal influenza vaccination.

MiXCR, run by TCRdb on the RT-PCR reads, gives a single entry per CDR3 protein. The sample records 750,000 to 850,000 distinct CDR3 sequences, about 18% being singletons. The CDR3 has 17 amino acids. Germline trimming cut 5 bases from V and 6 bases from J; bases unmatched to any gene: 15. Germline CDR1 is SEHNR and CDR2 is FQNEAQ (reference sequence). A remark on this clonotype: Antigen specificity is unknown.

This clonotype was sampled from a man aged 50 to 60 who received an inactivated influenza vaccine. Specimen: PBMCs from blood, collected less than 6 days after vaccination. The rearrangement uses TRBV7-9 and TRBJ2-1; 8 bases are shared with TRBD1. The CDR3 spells CASSRFQGARSGNEQFF. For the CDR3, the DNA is TGTGCCAGCAGCCGTTTTCAGGGGGCGCGTTCGGGCAATGAGCAGTTCTTC.